The sample holds many counts of the clone carrying this T cell receptor (beta chain). These data belong to a study of T cells in Graves' hyperthyroidism and ophthalmopathy. In germline, CDR1 is SGHRS, CDR2 YFSETQ. V was trimmed by 4 bases and J by 5 bases, leaving 12 bases between them. The CDR3 spans 13 residues. Exclusion followed for patients with uncontrolled infection, other autoimmune disease, pregnancy or lactation. PBMCs stemmed from less than 13 ml fresh peripheral blood. Amplification yielded TCR beta CDR3 regions, with RNA transcripts as the source. In the first-round RT-PCR of the TCR CDR3, the HTBI primer set was used. Via MiXCR, TCRdb re-called the multiplex PCR reads, giving one row per CDR3 protein. Here the sample spans a few hundred thousand distinct CDR3 sequences, 13% to 15% being singletons.

The V call is TRBV5-1, the J call TRBJ2-5, with D possibly TRBD1 on 6 matching bases. The sequenced sample consisted of blood. The clonotype was recovered from a woman in her forties or fifties with Graves' hyperthyroidism that later progressed to Graves' ophthalmopathy. CDR3 residues: CASSPGDVETQYF. The CDR3 DNA is TGCGCCAGCAGCCCAGGGGATGTGGAGACCCAGTACTTC.